Here is one T cell receptor beta chain with its context. For TCR beta, libraries came from iRepertoire HTBI primers and Arm-PCR of CDR3 regions. TCRdb processed the multiplex PCR reads anew with MiXCR; each CDR3 protein has one entry. The table includes hundreds of thousands of distinct CDR3 sequences, about a sixth detected once. Specified time point: newly diagnosed GD, antithyroid drugs for less than 3 months. The TCR library was made from RNA that had been extracted from PBMCs in TRIzol. The sample is drawn from a study of regulatory T cells in long-lasting Graves disease. Germline CDR1 is SGHTA and CDR2 is FQGNSA. The CDR3 loop spans 13 amino acids. The germline V and J ends were trimmed by 4 bases and 2 bases, with 6 bases remaining between them. A further study also used this sample, focusing on T cells in Graves' hyperthyroidism and ophthalmopathy.

The chain has TRBV7-2 and TRBJ2-1; D is unresolved. The receptor was derived from a woman aged 25 to 39 with Graves disease. The sequencing used peripheral blood mononuclear cells (PBMCs), collected at new diagnosis, from a patient treated with antithyroid drugs. The CDR3 loop reads CASSWTPYNEQFF. CDR3 DNA sequence: TGTGCCAGCAGCTGGACCCCCTACAATGAGCAGTTCTTC.